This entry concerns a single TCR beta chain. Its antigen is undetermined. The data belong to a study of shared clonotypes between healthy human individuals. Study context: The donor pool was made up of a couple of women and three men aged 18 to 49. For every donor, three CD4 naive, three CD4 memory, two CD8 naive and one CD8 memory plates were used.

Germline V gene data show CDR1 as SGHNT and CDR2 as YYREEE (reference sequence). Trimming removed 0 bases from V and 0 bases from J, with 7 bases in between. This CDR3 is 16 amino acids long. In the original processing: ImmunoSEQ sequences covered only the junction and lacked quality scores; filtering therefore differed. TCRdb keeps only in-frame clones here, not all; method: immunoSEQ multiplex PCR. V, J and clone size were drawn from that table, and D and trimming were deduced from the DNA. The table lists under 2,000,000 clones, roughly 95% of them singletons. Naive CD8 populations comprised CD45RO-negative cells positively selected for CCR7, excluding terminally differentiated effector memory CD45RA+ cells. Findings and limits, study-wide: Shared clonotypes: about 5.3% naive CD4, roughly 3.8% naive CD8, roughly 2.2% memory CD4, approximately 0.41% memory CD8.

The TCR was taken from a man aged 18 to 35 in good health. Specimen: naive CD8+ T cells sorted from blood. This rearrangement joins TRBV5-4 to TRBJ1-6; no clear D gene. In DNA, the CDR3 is TGTGCCAGCAGCTTGGGGGCCTTCTCCTATAATTCACCCCTCCACTTT. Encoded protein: CASSLGAFSYNSPLHF.